The text below deals with one T cell receptor (beta chain). No cognate antigen has been identified for it. No clone much larger than this one lies a single base away; base qualities are absent. Using the deep immunoSEQ assay, TCR CDR3 regions were amplified from genomic DNA by multiplex PCR. Genomic DNA extracted from each cell subset was distributed evenly over all wells of several immunoSEQ 96-well plates, and each plate served as one replicate. For sorted subsets, 150 to 250 ng genomic DNA, equal to 30,000 or so T cell genomes, was loaded into each replicate PCR. Purified libraries were quantified with a Qubit 3.0 fluorometer, sized on a Bioanalyzer 2100, and re-quantified with the KAPA Library Quantification kit. A separate single-read 150-cycle Illumina NextSeq 550 flow cell was used to sequence each immunoSEQ 96-well plate. Under the source paper's analysis protocol: Because the immunoSEQ output held only junctional sequences and lacked quality scores, the filtering could not match the filtering applied to full-length reads. To assign V/J genes and CDR3, sequences were annotated against IMGT germline references using PyIR, a Python wrapper for IgBLAST v1.9. Reads were removed for weak V/J assignments (E-value above 1e-6), missing CDR3, stop codons, out-of-frame junctions, or ambiguous translated residues. A V3J clonotype was defined by an identical inferred V gene, J gene, and CDR3 amino acid sequence. The percentage overlap between two repertoires was calculated by dividing the number of shared unique clonotypes by the size of the smaller repertoire. Repertoire richness was assessed with RTK rarefaction, the Chao1 estimator, and Recon v2.1 estimates of unobserved clonotypes. Generation probabilities for all TCRbeta clonotypes obtained by the gDNA method from a handful of donors were computed using OLGA. The table was pulled from immuneACCESS by TCRdb, which kept in-frame rearrangements only. Such tables lose some clones; where checked, under half of the loss comes from unresolved V genes, and the rest has no known cause. V and J calls and clone size follow that table, whereas D and trimming were derived from the DNA. For this sample there are some 2,100,000 clones; approximately 94% appear just once. Together, the top ten hold 0.1% to 0.15% of the sample.

As encoded in the germline V gene, CDR1 is ENHRY while CDR2 is SYGVKD. The cysteine opens and the phenylalanine closes a CDR3 of 14 amino acids. Only the CDR3 portion is preserved as DNA: 42 bases, with reading frame beginning at the first base. V and J are truncated by 0 bases and 2 bases respectively, leaving an intervening sequence of 7 bases. These data originate in a study of shared clonotypes between healthy human individuals (TCRdb year 2020). Some background on the complete study: Two women and three men aged 18 to 49 years were included in the cohort. For each donor, three plates each were used for CD4 naive and CD4 memory, two plates were used for CD8 naive, and one plate was used for CD8 memory. The study deeply sequenced blood TCR repertoires of 5 or 6 healthy adults to estimate repertoire size and the extent of clonotype sharing between individuals. Libraries were prepared and TCR repertoires were sequenced by different laboratories using diverse techniques, in order to increase sequencing depth and limit assay-specific biases. Between about 0.94 and 10 billion PBMCs per donor were obtained by leukapheresis.

Points the paper makes about the study in general: Compared with non-shared clonotypes, clonotypes shared by all four sorted-subset donors had higher generation probabilities. Pairwise subsampling indicated that sequencing depth was expected to affect the degree of clonotype sharing among donors. Rarefaction of sorted-subset datasets indicated incomplete sequencing despite the large sequencing depth. Naive subsets generally had larger estimated clonotype richness than memory subsets did. The genetic and exposure-history diversity represented was limited by the small number of donors. Only blood was sampled, and tissue TCR repertoires likely differ from those in blood. Across a handful of donors, roughly 5% of naive CD4, roughly 3.8% of naive CD8, roughly 2.3% of memory CD4, and 0.4% of memory CD8 clonotypes were shared.

Healthy HIV-negative adults with no recently reported acute infections or vaccinations were included as donors. All donors were Caucasian adults living in Nashville, Tennessee, USA. CD4+ T cells were enriched through magnetic negative selection, after which naive cells were positively selected on CD45RA and the remaining negative fraction served as the memory subset. Blood was collected by leukapheresis, and PBMCs were isolated by Ficoll-Histopaque density gradient centrifugation and then cryopreserved in liquid nitrogen vapor phase. Analytical flow cytometry was used to check the purity and quantity of each magnetically sorted T cell population. Genomic DNA was isolated from every sorted fraction and measured by UV absorbance on a Nanodrop 2000c.

Sample: naive CD4+ T cells sorted from blood. Per the publication, the cell subset or site label means: CD45RA+ positively selected. Recombination linked TRBV10-3 to TRBJ2-5; no D gene call is confident. The clonotype originates from a man between 18 and 29 years old in good health. CDR3 sequence: CAISESDLQETQYF. Here is the DNA: TGTGCCATCAGTGAGTCAGACCTTCAAGAGACCCAGTACTTC.